One T cell receptor beta chain is described in this entry. This sample stems from a study of blood T cell repertoires in COVID-19. Turning to the study itself: Specimens from acute and convalescent COVID-19 originated in the United States, Italy and Spain.

This CDR3 region has 16 residues. V was pared by 3 bases and J by 3 bases, with 17 bases between. Looked up from germline, CDR1 is SGDLS and CDR2 is YYNGEE. Original processing notes: Amplified reference gene primers provided the basis for estimating nucleated cell counts. Here immunoSEQ multiplex PCR was the method, and the copy in TCRdb shows in-frame clones only, minus some. That table supplies the V and J calls and clone size; D and trimming were determined from the DNA. The repertoire holds roughly 300,000 clones, with 85% as singletons. The rearrangement uses TRBV9 and TRBJ2-3; maybe TRBD1 (7 bases). What was sequenced was PBMCs or T cells enriched from blood (not recorded which). The sequence came from a woman aged 50 to 60 who had recovered from COVID-19. The CDR3 sequence is CASSGSSTGRTDTQYF. Here the CDR3 DNA reads TGTGCCAGCAGCGGAAGTTCGACAGGGAGGACAGATACGCAGTATTTT.